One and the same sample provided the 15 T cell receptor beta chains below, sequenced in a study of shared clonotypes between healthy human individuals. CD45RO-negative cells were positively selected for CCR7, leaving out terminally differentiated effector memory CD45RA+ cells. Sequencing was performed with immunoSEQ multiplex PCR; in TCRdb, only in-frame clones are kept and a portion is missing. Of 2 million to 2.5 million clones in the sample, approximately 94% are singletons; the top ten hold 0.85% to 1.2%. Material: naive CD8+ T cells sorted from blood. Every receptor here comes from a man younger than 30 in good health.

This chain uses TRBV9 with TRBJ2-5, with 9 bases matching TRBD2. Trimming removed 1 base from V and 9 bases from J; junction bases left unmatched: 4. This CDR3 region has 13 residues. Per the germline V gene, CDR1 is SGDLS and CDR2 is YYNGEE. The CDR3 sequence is CASSVTAGGPQYF. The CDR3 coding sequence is TGTGCCAGCAGCGTAACAGCGGGGGGACCCCAGTACTTC.

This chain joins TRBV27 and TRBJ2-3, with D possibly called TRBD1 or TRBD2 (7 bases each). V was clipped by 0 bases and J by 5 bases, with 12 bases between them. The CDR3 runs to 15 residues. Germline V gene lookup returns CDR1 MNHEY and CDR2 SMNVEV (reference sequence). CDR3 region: CASSLSAGGGDTQYF. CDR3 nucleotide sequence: TGTGCCAGCAGTTTATCGGCAGGGGGGGGAGATACGCAGTATTTT.

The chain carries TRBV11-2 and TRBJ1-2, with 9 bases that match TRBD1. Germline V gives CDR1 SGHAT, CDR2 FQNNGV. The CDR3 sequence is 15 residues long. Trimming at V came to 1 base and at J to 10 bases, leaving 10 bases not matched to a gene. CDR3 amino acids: CASSLGDREGWDYTF. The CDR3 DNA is TGTGCCAGCAGCTTAGGGGACAGGGAGGGTTGGGACTACACCTTC.

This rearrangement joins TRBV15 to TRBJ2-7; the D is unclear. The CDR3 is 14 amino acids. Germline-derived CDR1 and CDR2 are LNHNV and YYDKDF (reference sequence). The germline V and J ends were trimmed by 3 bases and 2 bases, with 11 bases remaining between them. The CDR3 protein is CATSSPSLPYEQYF. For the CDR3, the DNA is TGTGCCACCAGCAGTCCTTCCCTGCCCTACGAGCAGTACTTC.

CDR3 in DNA: TGTGCCAGTAGTAGGGCAGGGGCAAGTATTCAGTACTTC. Translated: CASSRAGASIQYF. J is TRBJ2-4 and V is TRBV19, with a weak D call TRBD1 (6 bases). The CDR3 contains 13 residues. CDR1 is LNHDA, CDR2 SQIVND, per germline (reference sequence). Trimming left V 4 bases short and J 10 bases short, with 14 bases between.

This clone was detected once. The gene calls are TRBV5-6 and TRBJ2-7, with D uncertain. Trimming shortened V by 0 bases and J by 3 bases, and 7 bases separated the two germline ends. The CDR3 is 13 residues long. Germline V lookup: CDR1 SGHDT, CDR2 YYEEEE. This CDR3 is CASSLAEFYEQYF. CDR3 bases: TGTGCCAGCAGCTTGGCAGAATTCTACGAGCAGTACTTC.

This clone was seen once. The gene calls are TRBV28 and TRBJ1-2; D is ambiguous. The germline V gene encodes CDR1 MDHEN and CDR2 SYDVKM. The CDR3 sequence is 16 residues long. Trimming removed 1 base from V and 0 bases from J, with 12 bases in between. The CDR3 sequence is CASSLFRHLANYGYTF. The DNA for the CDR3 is TGTGCCAGCAGTTTATTTAGACATTTAGCTAACTATGGCTACACCTTC.

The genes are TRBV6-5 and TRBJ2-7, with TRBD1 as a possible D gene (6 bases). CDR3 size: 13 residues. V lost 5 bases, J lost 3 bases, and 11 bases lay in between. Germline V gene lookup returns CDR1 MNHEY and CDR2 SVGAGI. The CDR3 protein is CASSTGHRYEQYF. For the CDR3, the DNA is TGTGCCAGCAGTACGGGACACCGCTACGAGCAGTACTTC.

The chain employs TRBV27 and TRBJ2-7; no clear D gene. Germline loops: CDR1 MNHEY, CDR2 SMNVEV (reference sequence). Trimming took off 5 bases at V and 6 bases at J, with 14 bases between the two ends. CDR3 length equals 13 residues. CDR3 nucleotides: TGTGCCAGCAGTGGTGGGGAAAGCACCGAGCAGTACTTC. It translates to CASSGGESTEQYF.

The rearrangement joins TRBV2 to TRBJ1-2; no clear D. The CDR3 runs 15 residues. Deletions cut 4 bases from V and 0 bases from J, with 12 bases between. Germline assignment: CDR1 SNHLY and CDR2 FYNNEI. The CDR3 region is CASSGREEPNYGYTF. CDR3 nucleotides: TGTGCCAGCAGTGGGCGGGAGGAACCTAACTATGGCTACACCTTC. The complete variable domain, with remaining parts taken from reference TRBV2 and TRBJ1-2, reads EPEVTQTPSHQVTQMGQEVILRCVPISNHLYFYWYRQILGQKVEFLVSFYNNEISEKSEIFDDQFSVERPDGSNFTLKIRSTKLEDSAMYFCASSGREEPNYGYTFGSGTRLTVV.

The CDR3 nucleotides are TGTGCCTGGAGTGTACGGAGTCTCGATCAGCCCCAGCATTTT. Its protein is CAWSVRSLDQPQHF. V and J are TRBV30 and TRBJ1-5, with D unresolved. The CDR3 runs 14 residues. In germline, CDR1 is GTSNPN, CDR2 SVGIG (reference sequence). V was cut by 0 bases and J by 5 bases, with 11 bases left in between.

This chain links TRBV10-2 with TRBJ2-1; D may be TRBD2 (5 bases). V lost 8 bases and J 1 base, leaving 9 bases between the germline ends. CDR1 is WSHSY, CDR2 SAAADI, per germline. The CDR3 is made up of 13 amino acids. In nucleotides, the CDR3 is TGCGCCAGCCAAGGCGGGTCCTACAATGAGCAGTTCTTC. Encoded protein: CASQGGSYNEQFF.

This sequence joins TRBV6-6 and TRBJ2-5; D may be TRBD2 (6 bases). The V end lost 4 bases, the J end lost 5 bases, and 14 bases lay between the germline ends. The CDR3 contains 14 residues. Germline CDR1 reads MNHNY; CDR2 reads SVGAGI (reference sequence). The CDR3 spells CASSLEEGWETQYF. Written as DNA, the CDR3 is TGTGCCAGCAGTTTGGAGGAGGGCTGGGAGACCCAGTACTTC.

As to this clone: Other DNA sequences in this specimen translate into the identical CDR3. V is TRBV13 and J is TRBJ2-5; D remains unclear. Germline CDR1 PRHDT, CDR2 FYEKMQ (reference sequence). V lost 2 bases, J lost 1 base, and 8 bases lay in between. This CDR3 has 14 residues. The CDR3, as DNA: TGTGCCAGCAGCTTATTGGCAGGCCAAGAGACCCAGTACTTC. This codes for CASSLLAGQETQYF.

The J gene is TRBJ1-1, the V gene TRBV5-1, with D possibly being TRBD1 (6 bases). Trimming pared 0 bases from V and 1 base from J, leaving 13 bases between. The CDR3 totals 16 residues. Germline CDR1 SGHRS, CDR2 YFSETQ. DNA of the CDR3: TGCGCCAGCAGCTTGGATAGGGCGACAGGGAACACTGAAGCTTTCTTT. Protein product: CASSLDRATGNTEAFF.